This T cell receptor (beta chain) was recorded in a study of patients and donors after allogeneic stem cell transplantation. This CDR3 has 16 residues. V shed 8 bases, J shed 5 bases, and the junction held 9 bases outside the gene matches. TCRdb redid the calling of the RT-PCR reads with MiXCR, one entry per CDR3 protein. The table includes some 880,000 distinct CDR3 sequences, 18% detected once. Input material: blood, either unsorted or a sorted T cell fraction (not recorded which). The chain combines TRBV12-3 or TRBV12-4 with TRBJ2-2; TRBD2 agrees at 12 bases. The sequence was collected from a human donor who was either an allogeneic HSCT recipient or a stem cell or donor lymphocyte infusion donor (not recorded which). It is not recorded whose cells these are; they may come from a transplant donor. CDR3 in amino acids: CASARLAGVETGELFF. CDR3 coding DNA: TGTGCCAGCGCACGACTAGCGGGAGTGGAAACCGGGGAGCTGTTTTTT.